The source of this T cell receptor (beta chain) is a study of prognosis after radiotherapy for stage I lung cancer. Study background: Enrollment of stage I non-small cell lung cancer patients ran from April 2018 to early 2019. The non-small cell lung cancer patients were all considered medically inoperable, with comorbidities accounting for this in about twelve of them. General study points: Gene usage, both TRBV and TRBJ, reportedly differed between patients with metastases and patients without them.

With two-round multiplex PCR, TCR beta CDR3 sequences were amplified from genomic DNA. Gene-specific TRBV and TRBJ primers were used in PCR round one. Each CDR3 protein gets one entry after TCRdb re-called the multiplex PCR reads with MiXCR. This table holds approximately 16,000 distinct CDR3 sequences, around a third found once. The germline V and J ends were trimmed by 5 bases and 8 bases, with 12 bases remaining between them. The germline gives CDR1 SEHNR, CDR2 FQNEAQ (reference sequence). The CDR3 totals 13 residues. With two time points in the design, around 6 milliliters of peripheral blood were drawn at each one. This clonotype was counted many times. Its antigen is not identified.

The sample here was PBMCs, taken before or after stereotactic body radiation therapy (not recorded which). This chain joins TRBV7-9 and TRBJ1-4, with D perhaps TRBD1 (5 bases). This TCR came from a donor over 45 with non-small cell lung cancer. The chain's CDR3 is CASSGRDEEKLFF. The CDR3 DNA reads as TGTGCCAGCAGCGGCAGGGATGAGGAAAAACTGTTTTTT.